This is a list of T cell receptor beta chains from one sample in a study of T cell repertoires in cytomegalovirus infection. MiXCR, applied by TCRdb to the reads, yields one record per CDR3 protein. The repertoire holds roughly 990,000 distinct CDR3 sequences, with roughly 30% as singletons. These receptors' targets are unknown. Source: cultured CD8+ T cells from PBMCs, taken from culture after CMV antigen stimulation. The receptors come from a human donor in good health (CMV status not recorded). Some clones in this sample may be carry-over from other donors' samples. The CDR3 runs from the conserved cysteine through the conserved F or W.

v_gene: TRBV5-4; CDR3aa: CASSPGHSPSYEQYF
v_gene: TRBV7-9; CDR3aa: CASREPPYNSPLHF
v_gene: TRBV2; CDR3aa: CASKWTARGDQPQHF
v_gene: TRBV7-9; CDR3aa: CASSEPGQGVEKLFF
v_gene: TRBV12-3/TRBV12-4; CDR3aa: CASSLTDGNTEAFF
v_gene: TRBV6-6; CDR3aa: CASSTGQTNYGYTF
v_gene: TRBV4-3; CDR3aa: CASSQDPGGVYGYTF
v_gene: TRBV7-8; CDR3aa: CASSLAGAYTGGLFF
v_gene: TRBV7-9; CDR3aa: CASSGSTGAEETQYF
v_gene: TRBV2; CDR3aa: CASSPWGPTSTDTRYF
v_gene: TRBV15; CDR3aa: CATSFTRARNQPQHF
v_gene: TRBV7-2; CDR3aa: CASSLSWNEQFF